The 3 T cell receptor beta chains below were found in one sample sequenced in a study of identical twins. TCRdb re-analysed the 5' RACE reads in MiXCR, keeping a single row per CDR3 protein. The repertoire holds about 1.7 million distinct CDR3 sequences, about 32% seen once, with 0.25% to 0.3% in the top ten. The sample was cord blood. These receptor sequences come from a newborn girl in good health.

This clonotype was seen a few times. CDR3 sequence reads: CASSDNGYNEQFF. CDR3 coding DNA: TGTGCCAGCAGTGATAACGGCTACAATGAGCAGTTCTTC. This rearrangement joins TRBV2 to TRBJ2-1; D call uncertain. Deletions cut 3 bases from V and 3 bases from J, with 6 bases between. Germline CDR1 SNHLY, CDR2 FYNNEI. CDR3 length: 13 amino acids.

The chain couples TRBV12-3 or TRBV12-4 to TRBJ1-2; D uncertain. Deletions cut 6 bases from V and 0 bases from J, with 14 bases between. The CDR3 length is 15 residues. CDR3 DNA: TGTGCCAGCAGAAGCCTCCGTTTAGCTAACTATGGCTACACCTTC. Amino acid sequence: CASRSLRLANYGYTF.

There are a few counts of this clonotype. This sequence joins TRBV20-1 and TRBJ2-7, with D maybe TRBD1 (6 bases). Per germline, CDR1 DFQATT and CDR2 SNEGSKA (reference sequence). The CDR3 has 14 residues. V was clipped by 3 bases and J by 0 bases, with 12 bases between them. The CDR3 sequence is CSARLQGVSYEQYF. For the CDR3, the DNA is TGCAGTGCTAGGCTACAGGGAGTCTCCTACGAGCAGTACTTC.